Sequencing of this T cell receptor beta chain was carried out in a study of blood T cell repertoires in COVID-19. The trim removed 1 base at V and 7 bases at J, leaving 1 base unmatched. Germline lookup yields CDR1 LGHNA and CDR2 YNFKEQ. This CDR3 is 14 amino acids long. Here immunoSEQ multiplex PCR was the method, and the copy in TCRdb shows in-frame clones only, minus some. The profile covers roughly 180,000 clones, with around 77% appearing a single time and 17% taken by the ten largest. This clone was observed once. The source of this sequence is a man aged 60 to 75 with active or convalescent COVID-19. Sequenced input: peripheral blood. This sequence joins TRBV4-2 and TRBJ1-5, with TRBD1 identical over 10 bases. Here the CDR3 reads CASSQGTGGQPQHF. The CDR3 nucleotides are TGTGCCAGCAGCCAAGGGACAGGGGGGCAGCCCCAGCATTTT.